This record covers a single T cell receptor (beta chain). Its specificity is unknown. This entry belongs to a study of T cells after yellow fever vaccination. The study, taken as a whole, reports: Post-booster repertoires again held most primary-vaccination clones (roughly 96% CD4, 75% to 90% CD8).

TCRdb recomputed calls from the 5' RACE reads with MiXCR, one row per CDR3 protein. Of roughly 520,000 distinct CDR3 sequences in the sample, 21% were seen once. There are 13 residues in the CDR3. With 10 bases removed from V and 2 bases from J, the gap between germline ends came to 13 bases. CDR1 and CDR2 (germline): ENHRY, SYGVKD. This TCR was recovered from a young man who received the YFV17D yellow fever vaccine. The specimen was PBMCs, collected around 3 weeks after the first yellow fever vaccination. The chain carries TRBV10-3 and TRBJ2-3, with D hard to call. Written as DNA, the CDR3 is TGTGCCAGCCGACCCGCCTCCACAGATACGCAGTATTTT. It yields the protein CASRPASTDTQYF.